The 27 T cell receptor beta chains below come from one sample, sequenced in a study of OX40 agonist ivuxolimab in advanced cancers. Sequencing used immunoSEQ multiplex PCR; TCRdb keeps in-frame clones, though not all of them. The table includes about 68,000 clones, approximately 91% detected once. The sample consisted of CD4+ or CD8+ T cells sorted from blood, taken in a trial of the OX40 agonist ivuxolimab. All receptors derive from an adult with an advanced solid tumor such as melanoma, head and neck, liver or kidney cancer.

This rearrangement joins TRBV19 to TRBJ1-2; D gene unclear. This CDR3 spans 14 amino acids. Germline V gene data show CDR1 as LNHDA and CDR2 as SQIVND (reference sequence). With 0 bases removed from V and 8 bases from J, the gap between germline ends came to 13 bases. The CDR3 loop is CASSIDRASRGYTF. The CDR3 region has the DNA TGTGCCAGTAGTATAGATCGGGCTTCTCGGGGCTACACCTTC.

J is TRBJ1-1 and V is TRBV6-5; D not resolved. The CDR3 is made up of 14 amino acids. Trimming took off 6 bases at V and 1 base at J, with 12 bases between the two ends. CDR1 and CDR2 from the germline V gene are MNHEY and SVGAGI. This CDR3 reads CASRTVGPNTEAFF. The CDR3 nucleotides are TGTGCCAGCAGGACGGTAGGACCGAACACTGAAGCTTTCTTT.

The gene calls are TRBV5-1 and TRBJ2-3, with TRBD2 matching 9 bases. Germline CDR1 reads SGHRS; CDR2 reads YFSETQ. The ends lost 6 bases at V and 5 bases at J; junction bases unmatched: 7. The length of the CDR3 is 14 residues. CDR3 DNA: TGCGCCAGCACCCAGACTAGCGGAGGAGATACGCAGTATTTT. Translated: CASTQTSGGDTQYF.

This clone was seen more than once but under ten times. V usage is TRBV30 and J usage is TRBJ1-1; D gene unclear. V was clipped by 4 bases and J by 4 bases, with 13 bases between them. Germline CDR1 GTSNPN, CDR2 SVGIG (reference sequence). The CDR3 is 13 residues long. The CDR3: CAWNLAPGTEAFF. The CDR3 nucleotides are TGTGCCTGGAATCTTGCCCCGGGCACTGAAGCTTTCTTT.

The CDR3 spells CASSGRGDQPQHF. Written as DNA, the CDR3 is TGTGCCAGTAGTGGAAGGGGAGATCAGCCCCAGCATTTT. The chain joins TRBV19 to TRBJ1-5; D perhaps matches TRBD1 (5 bases). The length of the CDR3 is 13 residues. Deletions cut 5 bases from V and 5 bases from J, with 10 bases between. Germline-derived CDR1 and CDR2 are LNHDA and SQIVND (reference sequence).

The chain employs TRBV7-9 and TRBJ1-4, with D hard to call. This CDR3 is built from 18 residues. In germline, CDR1 is SEHNR, CDR2 FQNEAQ (reference sequence). Trimming removed 1 base at V and 0 bases at J, with 15 bases between. The CDR3 DNA reads TGTGCCAGCAGCTTAGTCTCCACGCGGATCGCAACTAATGAAAAACTGTTTTTT. Translating it yields CASSLVSTRIATNEKLFF.

This sequence joins TRBV5-5 and TRBJ2-7, with D unclear. Germline-derived CDR1 and CDR2 are SGHKS and YYEKEE (reference sequence). The CDR3 is 12 residues long. Deletions cut 0 bases from V and 6 bases from J, with 7 bases between. CDR3 in DNA: TGTGCCAGCAGCTTGGGAACGGCCGAGCAGTACTTC. Protein product: CASSLGTAEQYF.

V is TRBV10-3 and J is TRBJ2-1, with D possibly matching TRBD2 (6 bases). This CDR3 contains 15 residues. Trimming took 10 bases from V and 0 from J, leaving 16 bases between them. CDR1 and CDR2 from the germline V gene are ENHRY and SYGVKD. This CDR3 reads CATSGARDSYNEQFF. CDR3 coding DNA: TGTGCCACTTCTGGGGCGCGGGACTCCTACAATGAGCAGTTCTTC.

V gene TRBV2 combines with J gene TRBJ2-3; D call uncertain. V was cut by 8 bases and J by 2 bases, with 5 bases left in between. CDR1 is SNHLY, CDR2 FYNNEI, per germline. This CDR3 contains 11 residues. The CDR3 loop reads CASRFTDTQYF. CDR3 DNA sequence: TGTGCCAGCCGGTTCACAGATACGCAGTATTTT.

This clone appeared a single time. V and J are TRBV7-2 and TRBJ2-7; TRBD2 might be the D (5 bases). Trimming removed 4 bases from V and 2 bases from J, with 9 bases in between. CDR3 length: 13 residues. The germline V gene encodes CDR1 SGHTA and CDR2 FQGNSA. The DNA of the CDR3 is TGTGCCAGCAGCTGGTCGGGAACCTACGAGCAGTACTTC. Protein: CASSWSGTYEQYF. Together with reference TRBV7-2 and TRBJ2-7, the CDR3 gives the full variable domain: GAGVSQSPSNKVTEKGKDVELRCDPISGHTALYWYRQSLGQGLEFLIYFQGNSAPDKSGLPSDRFSAERTGGSVSTLTIQRTQQEDSAVYLCASSWSGTYEQYFGPGTRLTVT.

The rearrangement uses TRBV5-1 and TRBJ1-5; D remains ambiguous. This CDR3 spans 14 amino acids. The V gene lost 0 bases and the J gene lost 4 bases, with 8 bases spanning the gap. Germline V CDR1 and CDR2: SGHRS, YFSETQ. CDR3 loop: CASSLDPANQPQHF. CDR3 sequence (DNA): TGCGCCAGCAGCTTGGATCCGGCAAATCAGCCCCAGCATTTT.

This clone was observed a single time. The V call is TRBV5-1, the J call TRBJ1-2; tentatively, D is TRBD1 (6 bases). Looked up from germline, CDR1 is SGHRS and CDR2 is YFSETQ. The CDR3 length is 15 residues. V was cut by 0 bases and J by 3 bases, with 12 bases left in between. The CDR3 reads CASSLVVGADYGYTF. The CDR3 DNA reads TGCGCCAGCAGCTTGGTAGTGGGGGCGGACTATGGCTACACCTTC.

For the CDR3, the DNA is TGTGCCAGCAGCATCTCGGGAGATGGCTACACCTTC. As protein: CASSISGDGYTF. The J gene is TRBJ1-2, the V gene TRBV5-4; D uncertain. The V gene lost 4 bases and the J gene lost 6 bases, with 10 bases spanning the gap. CDR1 SGHNT and CDR2 YYREEE come from the germline V gene (reference sequence). The CDR3 has 12 amino acids. Supplemented by reference TRBV5-4 and TRBJ1-2, the full variable domain reads ETGVTQSPTHLIKTRGQQVTLRCSSQSGHNTVSWYQQALGQGPQFIFQYYREEENGRGNFPPRFSGLQFPNYSSELNVNALELDDSALYLCASSISGDGYTFGSGTRLTVV.

The chain has TRBV6-6 and TRBJ2-7; no definite D call. The germline V and J ends were trimmed by 2 bases and 2 bases, with 16 bases remaining between them. This CDR3 is built from 16 residues. Germline loops: CDR1 MNHNY, CDR2 SVGAGI (reference sequence). Here the CDR3 reads CASSYQGSPTPYEQYF. CDR3 coding DNA: TGTGCCAGCAGTTACCAAGGAAGTCCAACCCCCTACGAGCAGTACTTC.

This chain joins TRBV18 and TRBJ2-1, with unresolved D. CDR1 and CDR2 from the germline V gene are KGHSH and LQKENI. V lost 2 bases, J lost 10 bases, and 21 bases lay in between. The CDR3 is 16 residues long. The CDR3 DNA reads TGTGCCAGCTCACCAGATTTGTTCAACCTGCAAAGGGAGCAGTTCTTC. Protein sequence: CASSPDLFNLQREQFF.

This clone was detected once. The genes are TRBV28 and TRBJ1-3; D not certain. The V end was cut by 4 bases, the J end by 6 bases, with 7 bases between. Germline V gives CDR1 MDHEN, CDR2 SYDVKM. The CDR3 consists of 12 residues. The DNA for the CDR3 is TGTGCCAGCAGTTACAAATTAAACACCATATATTTT. Translated: CASSYKLNTIYF.

The rearrangement uses TRBV27 and TRBJ1-2, with a weak D call TRBD1 (5 bases). The V end was cut by 0 bases, the J end by 2 bases, with 10 bases between. CDR1 is MNHEY, CDR2 SMNVEV, per germline (reference sequence). This CDR3 region has 15 residues. CDR3 sequence (DNA): TGTGCCAGCAGTTTATCTCGGGGGGTAAACTATGGCTACACCTTC. This encodes CASSLSRGVNYGYTF.

This chain joins TRBV11-3 and TRBJ1-1, with D possibly TRBD1 on 6 matching bases. Per germline, CDR1 SGHNT and CDR2 YENEEA. Deletions cut 4 bases from V and 3 bases from J, with 9 bases between. The CDR3 is 13 residues long. The CDR3 DNA sequence: TGTGCCAGCAGCTACGACAGGCACACTGAAGCTTTCTTT. It is translated as CASSYDRHTEAFF.

The V gene is TRBV18, the J gene TRBJ1-5; D gene unclear. The CDR3 sequence is 14 residues long. Germline V gene data show CDR1 as KGHSH and CDR2 as LQKENI. Trimming removed 2 bases from V and 7 bases from J, with 12 bases in between. CDR3 coding DNA: TGTGCCAGCTCACCATTAGGCGGCGAACAGCCCCAGCATTTT. This encodes CASSPLGGEQPQHF.

The genes are TRBV5-8 and TRBJ1-1; no clear D. V gave up 5 bases and J gave up 10 bases, with 12 bases separating them. Per germline, CDR1 SGHTS and CDR2 YDEGEE. This CDR3 has 11 amino acids. CDR3 sequence: CASSLVFGAFF. CDR3 coding DNA: TGTGCCAGCAGTCTGGTTTTTGGAGCTTTCTTT.

The chain combines TRBV6-5 with TRBJ2-5; D remains ambiguous. The CDR3 is made up of 15 amino acids. Germline CDR1 is MNHEY and CDR2 is SVGAGI. V was trimmed by 2 bases and J by 7 bases, leaving 17 bases between them. CDR3 DNA: TGTGCCAGCAGTTACGGTGGCGGCGCCGCTGGGACCCAGTACTTC. As protein: CASSYGGGAAGTQYF.

The chain has TRBV27 and TRBJ1-5; perhaps TRBD1 as D (5 bases). Looked up from germline, CDR1 is MNHEY and CDR2 is SMNVEV (reference sequence). CDR3 length: 16 amino acids. V was cut by 3 bases and J by 0 bases, with 12 bases left in between. The CDR3 nucleotides are TGTGCCAGCAGTTTCACCCCCAGGGATAGCAATCAGCCCCAGCATTTT. This sequence encodes CASSFTPRDSNQPQHF.

The CDR3 protein is CASRAGTGTAGQPQHF. CDR3 DNA sequence: TGTGCCAGCAGAGCCGGGACAGGCACAGCAGGTCAGCCCCAGCATTTT. V usage is TRBV2 and J usage is TRBJ1-5; 8 bases are shared with TRBD1. The length of the CDR3 is 16 residues. CDR1 SNHLY and CDR2 FYNNEI come from the germline V gene. Trimming removed 6 bases from V and 6 bases from J; junction bases left unmatched: 13. Supplemented by reference TRBV2 and TRBJ1-5, the full variable domain reads EPEVTQTPSHQVTQMGQEVILRCVPISNHLYFYWYRQILGQKVEFLVSFYNNEISEKSEIFDDQFSVERPDGSNFTLKIRSTKLEDSAMYFCASRAGTGTAGQPQHFGDGTRLSIL.

This chain connects TRBV25-1 to TRBJ2-1, with D maybe TRBD2 (6 bases). Germline V lookup: CDR1 MGHDK, CDR2 SYGVNS. V was clipped by 6 bases and J by 4 bases, with 19 bases between them. This CDR3 region has 16 residues. The CDR3 is CASRGPRLASYNEQFF. The DNA for the CDR3 is TGTGCCAGCAGGGGACCCCGGCTAGCGTCTTACAATGAGCAGTTCTTC.

The chain carries TRBV10-1 and TRBJ2-1; D possibly corresponds to TRBD1 (6 bases). This CDR3 contains 15 residues. The ends were cut back, 1 base at V and 6 bases at J, with 13 bases in the middle. Germline V lookup: CDR1 WNHNN, CDR2 SYGVQD (reference sequence). DNA for the CDR3: TGCGCCAGCAGTGAGTTCACAGGGCCGTCCAATGAGCAGTTCTTC. Translating gives CASSEFTGPSNEQFF.

The V and J genes are TRBV11-1 and TRBJ2-7; D ambiguous. The CDR3 loop spans 12 amino acids. With 1 base removed from V and 7 bases from J, the gap between germline ends came to 8 bases. Germline V gives CDR1 SGHAT, CDR2 FQDESV (reference sequence). The CDR3 DNA reads as TGTGCCAGCAGCTTAGGACCTGAGGAGCAGTACTTC. Its translation: CASSLGPEEQYF.

This chain joins TRBV4-1 and TRBJ2-7, with 7 nucleotides matching TRBD1. This CDR3 contains 16 residues. Unmatched junction bases numbered 16, after V lost 6 bases and J lost 5 bases. The germline gives CDR1 MGHRA, CDR2 YSYEKL. CDR3 loop: CASSPKKQGLDDEQYF. The CDR3 nucleotides are TGCGCCAGCAGTCCAAAAAAACAGGGGTTAGACGACGAGCAGTACTTC.